This T cell receptor beta chain was sequenced for a study of low-dose radiotherapy and immunotherapy resistance in tumors. Whole-study context: The study delivered 0.5 Gy per fraction every 2 weeks to Cohort 1, totaling 6.5 Gy. The authors gave intravenous cyclophosphamide 200 mg/m2 every two weeks, one day before radiation and immunotherapy.

This clonotype has just one count. With only one base between it and a far larger clone, this is likely a read error. First-strand cDNA relied on TRAV- and TRBV-specific primers spanning alpha and beta chains. TCRs were amplified for around 20 PCR cycles with a constant-region primer and V-primer adapter. TCRdb reprocessed the reads with MiXCR, giving one entry per CDR3 protein. This sample has 59,000 or so distinct CDR3 sequences, with less than 30% found just once. CDR3 length: 16 residues. CDR1 MNHGY and CDR2 SAAAGT come from the germline V gene. Indicated time point: before trial treatment. Donors were administered nivolumab, ipilimumab, aspirin and low-dose cyclophosphamide, together with low-dose radiotherapy. Advanced solid tumors without tumor-infiltrating lymphocytes were required for inclusion.

The sequencing used PBMCs, collected before treatment. J is TRBJ2-3 and V is TRBV6-8; 9 bases fit TRBD2. This clonotype was obtained from a male donor with rectosigmoid adenocarcinoma. CDR3 region: CAGSYSREGLTDTQYF. CDR3 nucleotide sequence: TGTGCCGGCAGTTACTCGCGGGAGGGCCTGACAGATACGCAGTATTTT.